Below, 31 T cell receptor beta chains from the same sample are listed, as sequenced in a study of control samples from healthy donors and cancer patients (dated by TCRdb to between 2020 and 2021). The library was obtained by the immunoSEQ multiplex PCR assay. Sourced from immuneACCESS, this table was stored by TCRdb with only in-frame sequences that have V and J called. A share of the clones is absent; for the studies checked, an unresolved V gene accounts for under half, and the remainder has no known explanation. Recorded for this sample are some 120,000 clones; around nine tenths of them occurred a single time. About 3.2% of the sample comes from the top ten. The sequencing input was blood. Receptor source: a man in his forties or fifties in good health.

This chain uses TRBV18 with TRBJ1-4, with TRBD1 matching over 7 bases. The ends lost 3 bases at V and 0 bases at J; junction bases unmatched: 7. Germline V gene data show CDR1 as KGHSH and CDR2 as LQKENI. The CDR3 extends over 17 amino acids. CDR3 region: CASSPTGLTTTNEKLFF. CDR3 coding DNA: TGTGCCAGCTCACCGACAGGGTTGACGACAACTAATGAAAAACTGTTTTTT.

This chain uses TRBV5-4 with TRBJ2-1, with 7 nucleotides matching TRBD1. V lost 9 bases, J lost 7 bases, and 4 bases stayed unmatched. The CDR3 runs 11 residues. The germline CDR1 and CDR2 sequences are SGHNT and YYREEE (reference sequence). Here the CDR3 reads CATQTGNEQFF. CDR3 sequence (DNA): TGTGCCACACAGACAGGGAATGAGCAGTTCTTC.

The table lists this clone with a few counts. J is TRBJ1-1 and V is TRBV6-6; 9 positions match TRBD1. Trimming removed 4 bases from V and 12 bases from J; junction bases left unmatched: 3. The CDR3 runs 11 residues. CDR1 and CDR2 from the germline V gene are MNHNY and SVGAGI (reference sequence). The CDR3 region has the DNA TGTGCCAGCAGTTTACAGGGGGCAACTTTCTTT. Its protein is CASSLQGATFF.

CDR3 region: CASSGPRAASYNEQFF. In nucleotides, the CDR3 is TGTGCCAGCAGTGGACCCAGGGCCGCCTCCTACAATGAGCAGTTCTTC. V and J are TRBV6-1 and TRBJ2-1; the D gene is possibly TRBD1 (5 bases). The germline CDR1 and CDR2 sequences are MNHNS and SASEGT. V was pared by 4 bases and J by 0 bases, with 13 bases between. CDR3 size: 16 residues.

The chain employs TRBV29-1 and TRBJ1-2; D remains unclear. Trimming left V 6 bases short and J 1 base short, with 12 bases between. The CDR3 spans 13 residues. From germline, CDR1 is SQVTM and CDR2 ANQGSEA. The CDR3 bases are TGCAGCGTCCAAATTTCCCTTAACTATGGCTACACCTTC. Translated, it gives CSVQISLNYGYTF.

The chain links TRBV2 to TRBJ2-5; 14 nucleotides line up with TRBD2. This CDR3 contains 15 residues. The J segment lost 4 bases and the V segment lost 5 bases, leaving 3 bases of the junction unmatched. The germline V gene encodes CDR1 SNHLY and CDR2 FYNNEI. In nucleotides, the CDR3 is TGTGCCAGCAGTCAGACTAGCGGGGGGGGAGAGACCCAGTACTTC. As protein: CASSQTSGGGETQYF.

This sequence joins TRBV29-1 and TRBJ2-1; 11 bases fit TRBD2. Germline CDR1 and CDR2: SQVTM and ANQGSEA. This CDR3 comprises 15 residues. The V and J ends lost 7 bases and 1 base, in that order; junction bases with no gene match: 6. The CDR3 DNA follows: TGCAGCGCCGCTACTAGCGGGGGTTCCTACAATGAGCAGTTCTTC. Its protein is CSAATSGGSYNEQFF.

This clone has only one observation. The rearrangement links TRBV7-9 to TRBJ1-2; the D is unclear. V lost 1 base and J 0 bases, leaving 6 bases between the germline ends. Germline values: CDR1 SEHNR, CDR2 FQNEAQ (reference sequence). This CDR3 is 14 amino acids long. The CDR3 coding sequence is TGTGCCAGCAGCTTAGTCGGTTCTAACTATGGCTACACCTTC. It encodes CASSLVGSNYGYTF.

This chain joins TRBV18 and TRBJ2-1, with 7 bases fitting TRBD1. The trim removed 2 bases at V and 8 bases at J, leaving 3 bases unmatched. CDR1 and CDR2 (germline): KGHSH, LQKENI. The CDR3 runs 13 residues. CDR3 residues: CASSPRQGDEQFF. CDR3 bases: TGTGCCAGCTCACCAAGGCAGGGGGATGAGCAGTTCTTC.

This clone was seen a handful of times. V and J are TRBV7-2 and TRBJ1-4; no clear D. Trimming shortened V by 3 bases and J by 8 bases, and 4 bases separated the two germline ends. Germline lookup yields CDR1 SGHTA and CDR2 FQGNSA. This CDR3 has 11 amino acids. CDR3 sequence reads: CASSFGEKLFF. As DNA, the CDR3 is TGTGCCAGCAGCTTCGGAGAAAAACTGTTTTTT.

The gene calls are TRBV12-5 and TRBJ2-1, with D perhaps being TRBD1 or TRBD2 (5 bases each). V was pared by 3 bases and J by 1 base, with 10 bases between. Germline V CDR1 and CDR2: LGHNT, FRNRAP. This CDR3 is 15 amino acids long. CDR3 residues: CASGFDGGSYNEQFF. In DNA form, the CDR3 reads TGTGCTAGTGGTTTTGATGGGGGTTCCTACAATGAGCAGTTCTTC.

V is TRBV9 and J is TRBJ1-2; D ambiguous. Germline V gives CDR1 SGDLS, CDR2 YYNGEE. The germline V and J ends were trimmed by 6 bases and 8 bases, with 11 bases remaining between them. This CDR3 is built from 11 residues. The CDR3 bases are TGTGCCAGCAACCGGGGTTACGGCTACACCTTC. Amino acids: CASNRGYGYTF.

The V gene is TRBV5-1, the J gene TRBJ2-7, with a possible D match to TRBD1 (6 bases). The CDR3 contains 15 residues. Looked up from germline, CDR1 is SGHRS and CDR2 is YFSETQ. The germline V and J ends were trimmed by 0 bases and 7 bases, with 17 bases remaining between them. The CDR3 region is CASSLAVGRGREQYF. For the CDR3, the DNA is TGCGCCAGCAGCTTGGCTGTGGGCAGGGGAAGGGAGCAGTACTTC.

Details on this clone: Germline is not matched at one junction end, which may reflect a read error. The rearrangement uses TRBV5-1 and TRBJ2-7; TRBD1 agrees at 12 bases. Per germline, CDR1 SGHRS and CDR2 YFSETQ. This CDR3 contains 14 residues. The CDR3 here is CASSLGQGAVEQYF. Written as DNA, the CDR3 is TGCGCCAGCAGTTTGGGACAGGGGGCTGTCGAGCAGTACTTC.

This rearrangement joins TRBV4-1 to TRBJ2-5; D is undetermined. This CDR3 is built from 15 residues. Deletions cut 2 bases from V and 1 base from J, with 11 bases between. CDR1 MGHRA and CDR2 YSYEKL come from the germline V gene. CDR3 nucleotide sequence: TGCGCCAGCAGCCAATACAAAGAAACCCAAGAGACCCAGTACTTC. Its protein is CASSQYKETQETQYF.

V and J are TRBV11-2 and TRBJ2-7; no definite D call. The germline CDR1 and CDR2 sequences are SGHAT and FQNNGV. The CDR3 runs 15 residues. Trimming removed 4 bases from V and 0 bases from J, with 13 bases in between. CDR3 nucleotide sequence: TGTGCCAGCAGCTCGGCTGGTTGGGGCTCCTACGAGCAGTACTTC. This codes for CASSSAGWGSYEQYF. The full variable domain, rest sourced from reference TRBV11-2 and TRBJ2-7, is EAGVAQSPRYKIIEKRQSVAFWCNPISGHATLYWYQQILGQGPKLLIQFQNNGVVDDSQLPKDRFSAERLKGVDSTLKIQPAKLEDSAVYLCASSSAGWGSYEQYFGPGTRLTVT.

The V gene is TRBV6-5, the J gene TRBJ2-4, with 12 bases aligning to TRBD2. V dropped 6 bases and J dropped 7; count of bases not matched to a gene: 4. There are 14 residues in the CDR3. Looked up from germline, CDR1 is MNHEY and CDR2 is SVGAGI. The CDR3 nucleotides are TGTGCCAGCAGAACCACTAGCGGGGGGAACATTCAGTACTTC. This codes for CASRTTSGGNIQYF.

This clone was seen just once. CDR3 in amino acids: CASSTHRSDSAISGANVLTF. The CDR3 bases are TGTGCCAGCAGCACCCACCGGTCGGACAGTGCCATCTCTGGGGCCAACGTCCTGACTTTC. The rearrangement joins TRBV28 to TRBJ2-6; the D gene is possibly TRBD1 (6 bases). Germline CDR1 reads MDHEN; CDR2 reads SYDVKM. The CDR3 loop spans 20 amino acids. Trimming left V 6 bases short and J 0 bases short, with 24 bases between.

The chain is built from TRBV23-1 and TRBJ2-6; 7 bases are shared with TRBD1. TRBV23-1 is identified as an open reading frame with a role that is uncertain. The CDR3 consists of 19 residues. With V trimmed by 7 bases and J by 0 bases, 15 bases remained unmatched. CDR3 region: CASNPGTEKKSSGANVLTF. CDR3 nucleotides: TGCGCCAGCAACCCCGGGACAGAGAAGAAAAGCTCTGGGGCCAACGTCCTGACTTTC.

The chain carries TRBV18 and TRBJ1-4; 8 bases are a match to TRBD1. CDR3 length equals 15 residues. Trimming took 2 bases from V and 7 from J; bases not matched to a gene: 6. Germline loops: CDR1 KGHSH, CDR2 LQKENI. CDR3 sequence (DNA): TGTGCCAGCTCACCATCGGACAGGGCTTCTGAAAAACTGTTTTTT. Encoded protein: CASSPSDRASEKLFF.

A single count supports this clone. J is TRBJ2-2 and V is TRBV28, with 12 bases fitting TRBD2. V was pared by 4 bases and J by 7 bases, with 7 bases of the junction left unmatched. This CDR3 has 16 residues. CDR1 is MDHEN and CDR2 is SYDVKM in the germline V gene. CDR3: CASSSPSGGAVGELFF. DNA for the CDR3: TGTGCCAGCAGTTCACCTAGCGGGGGGGCGGTCGGGGAGCTGTTTTTT. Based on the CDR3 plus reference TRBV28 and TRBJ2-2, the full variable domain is DVKVTQSSRYLVKRTGEKVFLECVQDMDHENMFWYRQDPGLGLRLIYFSYDVKMKEKGDIPEGYSVSREKKERFSLILESASTNQTSMYLCASSSPSGGAVGELFFGEGSRLTVL.

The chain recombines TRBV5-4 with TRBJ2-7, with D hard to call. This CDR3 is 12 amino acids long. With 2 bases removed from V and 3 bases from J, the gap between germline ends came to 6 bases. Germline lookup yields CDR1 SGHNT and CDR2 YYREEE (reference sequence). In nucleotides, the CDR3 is TGTGCCAGCAGCTTCGACGGCTACGAGCAGTACTTC. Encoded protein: CASSFDGYEQYF.

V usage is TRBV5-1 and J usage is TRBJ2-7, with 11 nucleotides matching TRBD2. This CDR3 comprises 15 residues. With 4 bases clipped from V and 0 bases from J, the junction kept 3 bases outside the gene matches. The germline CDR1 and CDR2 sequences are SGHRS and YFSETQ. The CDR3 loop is CASSAGTSGSYEQYF. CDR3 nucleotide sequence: TGCGCCAGCAGCGCCGGGACTAGCGGCTCCTACGAGCAGTACTTC.

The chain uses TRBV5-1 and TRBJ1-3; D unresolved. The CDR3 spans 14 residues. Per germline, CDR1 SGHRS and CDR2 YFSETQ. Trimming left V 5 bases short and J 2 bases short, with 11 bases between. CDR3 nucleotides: TGCGCCAGCAGGATAGACACCGCTGGAAACACCATATATTTT. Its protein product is CASRIDTAGNTIYF.

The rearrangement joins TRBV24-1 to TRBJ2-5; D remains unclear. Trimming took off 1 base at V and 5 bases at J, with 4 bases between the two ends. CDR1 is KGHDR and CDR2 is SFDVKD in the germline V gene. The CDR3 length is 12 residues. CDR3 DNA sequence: TGTGCCACCAGTGATTTAGCCGAGACCCAGTACTTC. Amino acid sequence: CATSDLAETQYF.

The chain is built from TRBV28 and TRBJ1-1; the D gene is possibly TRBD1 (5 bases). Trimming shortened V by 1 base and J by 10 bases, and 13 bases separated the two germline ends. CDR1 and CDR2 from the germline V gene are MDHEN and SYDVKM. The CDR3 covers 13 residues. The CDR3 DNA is TGTGCCAGCAGTTTATTGTTCGGGGCCGGAGCTTTCTTT. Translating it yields CASSLLFGAGAFF.

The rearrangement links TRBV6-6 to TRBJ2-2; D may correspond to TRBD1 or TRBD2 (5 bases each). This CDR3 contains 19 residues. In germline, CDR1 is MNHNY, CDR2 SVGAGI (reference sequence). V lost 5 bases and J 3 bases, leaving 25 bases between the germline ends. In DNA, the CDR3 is TGTGCCAGCAGTCCCGACGTCGCCGGGGCCCAGGTCGACACCGGGGAGCTGTTTTTT. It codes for CASSPDVAGAQVDTGELFF.

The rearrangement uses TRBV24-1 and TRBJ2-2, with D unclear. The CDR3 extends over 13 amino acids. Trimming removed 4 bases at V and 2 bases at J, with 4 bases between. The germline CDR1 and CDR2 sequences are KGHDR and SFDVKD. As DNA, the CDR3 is TGTGCCACCAGTGACGATAACACCGGGGAGCTGTTTTTT. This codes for CATSDDNTGELFF.

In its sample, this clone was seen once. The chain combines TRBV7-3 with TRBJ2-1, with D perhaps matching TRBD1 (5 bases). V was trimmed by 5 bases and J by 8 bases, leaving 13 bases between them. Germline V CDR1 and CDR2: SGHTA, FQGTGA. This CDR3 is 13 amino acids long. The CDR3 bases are TGTGCCAGCAGCCTCTCGGCGACAGATGAGCAGTTCTTC. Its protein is CASSLSATDEQFF.

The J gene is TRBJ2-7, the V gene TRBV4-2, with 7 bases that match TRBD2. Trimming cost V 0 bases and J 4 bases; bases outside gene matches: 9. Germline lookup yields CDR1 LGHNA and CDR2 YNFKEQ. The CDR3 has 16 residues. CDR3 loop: CASSQDTERGVYEQYF. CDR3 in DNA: TGTGCCAGCAGCCAAGATACGGAGCGGGGTGTTTACGAGCAGTACTTC.

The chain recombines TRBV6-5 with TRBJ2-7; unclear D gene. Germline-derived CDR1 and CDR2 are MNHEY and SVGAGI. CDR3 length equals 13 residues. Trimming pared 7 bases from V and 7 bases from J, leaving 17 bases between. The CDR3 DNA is TGTGCCAGCACCCCGCTACTCTCTGGGGAGCAGTACTTC. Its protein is CASTPLLSGEQYF.